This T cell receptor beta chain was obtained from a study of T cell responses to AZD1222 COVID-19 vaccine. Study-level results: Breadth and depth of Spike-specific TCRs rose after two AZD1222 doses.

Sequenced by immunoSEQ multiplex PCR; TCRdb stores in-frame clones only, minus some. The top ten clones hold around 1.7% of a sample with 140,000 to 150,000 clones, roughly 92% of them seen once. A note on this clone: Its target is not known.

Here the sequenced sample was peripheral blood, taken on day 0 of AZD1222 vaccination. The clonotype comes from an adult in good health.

In DNA, the CDR3 is TGCGCCAGCAGCTTGGATGGCAGGGCGAATGAAAAACTGTTTTTT. It specifies CASSLDGRANEKLFF. The V call is TRBV5-1, the J call TRBJ1-4, with D maybe TRBD1 (5 bases). CDR1 is SGHRS, CDR2 YFSETQ, per germline. This CDR3 is built from 15 residues. The V gene lost 0 bases and the J gene lost 5 bases, with 11 bases spanning the gap.